The 7 T cell receptor beta chains below come from one sample, sequenced in a study of CD8 T cells in Susac syndrome. The RNA, 0.5 to 1 ug, was put through reverse transcription using random hexamers. MiXCR, applied by TCRdb to the immunoSEQ multiplex PCR reads, yields one record per CDR3 protein. Here the sample spans about 64,000 distinct CDR3 sequences, 90% to 95% being singletons. The sample consisted of CD8+ T cells from PBMCs. These receptor sequences come from a human donor with multiple sclerosis.

The gene calls are TRBV6-6 and TRBJ1-1, with D unresolved. Deletions cut 0 bases from V and 1 base from J, with 12 bases between. The CDR3 has 16 residues. Germline V gene sequence: CDR1 MNHNY, CDR2 SVGAGI (reference sequence). The CDR3 loop is CASSYSKPYSNTEAFF. The CDR3, as DNA: TGTGCCAGCAGTTACTCGAAACCGTATTCGAACACTGAAGCTTTCTTT.

The chain combines TRBV20-1 with TRBJ2-7; possible D gene TRBD1, 5 bases. Trimming left V 0 bases short and J 2 bases short, with 14 bases between. Germline loops: CDR1 DFQATT, CDR2 SNEGSKA (reference sequence). CDR3 length: 15 amino acids. Here the CDR3 DNA reads TGCAGTGCTAGAGATCAAGAGACAGCTACCTACGAGCAGTACTTC. This translates into CSARDQETATYEQYF.

The rearrangement joins TRBV7-3 to TRBJ2-1; 11 nucleotides agree with TRBD1. V lost 5 bases to trimming and J lost 8 bases; unmatched junction nucleotides: 5. Germline CDR1 is SGHTA and CDR2 is FQGTGA. This CDR3 has 14 residues. The CDR3 nucleotides are TGTGCCAGCAGCCGGACAGGGGGCGGGGATGAGCAGTTCTTC. This codes for CASSRTGGGDEQFF. The full variable domain, rest sourced from reference TRBV7-3 and TRBJ2-1, is GAGVSQTPSNKVTEKGKYVELRCDPISGHTALYWYRQSLGQGPEFLIYFQGTGAADDSGLPNDRFFAVRPEGSVSTLKIQRTERGDSAVYLCASSRTGGGDEQFFGPGTRLTVL.

The chain carries TRBV12-3 or TRBV12-4 and TRBJ2-3, with D possibly TRBD1 on 5 matching bases. V lost 2 bases, J lost 3 bases, and 9 bases lay in between. The length of the CDR3 is 14 residues. CDR3 region: CASSLSGWTDTQYF. Here the CDR3 DNA reads TGTGCCAGCAGTTTATCAGGGTGGACAGATACGCAGTATTTT.

The chain employs TRBV27 and TRBJ2-7; 8 bases agree with TRBD1. The ends lost 6 bases at V and 5 bases at J; junction bases unmatched: 15. Germline values: CDR1 MNHEY, CDR2 SMNVEV (reference sequence). The CDR3 contains 16 residues. CDR3 protein: CASSLKLQGVIDEQYF. The CDR3 bases are TGTGCCAGCAGCCTCAAATTACAGGGGGTAATTGACGAGCAGTACTTC.

The chain has TRBV5-1 and TRBJ2-1; 8 bases fit TRBD2. The CDR3 is 15 residues long. Germline loops: CDR1 SGHRS, CDR2 YFSETQ. V shed 0 bases and J 5 bases; nucleotides not matched to a gene: 4. The DNA of the CDR3 is TGCGCCAGCAGCTTGGAACTAGCGGAGAACAATGAGCAGTTCTTC. Protein sequence: CASSLELAENNEQFF. The full variable domain, its missing parts supplied by reference TRBV5-1 and TRBJ2-1, is KAGVTQTPRYLIKTRGQQVTLSCSPISGHRSVSWYQQTPGQGLQFLFEYFSETQRNKGNFPGRFSGRQFSNSRSEMNVSTLELGDSALYLCASSLELAENNEQFFGPGTRLTVL.

The chain carries TRBV7-9 and TRBJ2-1, with TRBD2 matching 12 bases. The V gene end was trimmed by 0 bases and the J gene end by 8 bases; junction bases not matched to a gene: 5. Germline-derived CDR1 and CDR2 are SEHNR and FQNEAQ (reference sequence). CDR3 size: 16 residues. The CDR3 DNA reads as TGTGCCAGCAGCTTAGCGCGGCTAGCGGGGGGGGATGAGCAGTTCTTC. Protein: CASSLARLAGGDEQFF.